Below are 10 T cell receptor beta chains sequenced from a single sample in a study of blood T cells in healthy people across ages. Alongside a J-beta primer mix, a sample-barcoded 5' primer served in a second PCR lasting roughly 6 to 11 cycles. TCRdb used MiXCR to reprocess the 5' RACE reads, holding one entry per CDR3 protein. In the table there are about 650,000 distinct CDR3 sequences, over 40% of which are singletons. The source material was blood. The receptor source for this set is a woman older than 75 in good health.

This clonotype was detected once. The chain recombines TRBV20-1 with TRBJ2-1; no clear D. The CDR3 runs to 10 residues. Germline V gene lookup returns CDR1 DFQATT and CDR2 SNEGSKA (reference sequence). V lost 5 bases to trimming and J lost 12 bases, with 11 bases between them. The CDR3 bases are TGCAGTGCTCCGGACCCGAGGCAGTTCTTC. Translating gives CSAPDPRQFF.

This clonotype was seen at least ten times. The V and J genes are TRBV6-6 and TRBJ2-2; D is ambiguous. This CDR3 contains 12 residues. Germline lookup yields CDR1 MNHNY and CDR2 SVGAGI (reference sequence). Trimming took 7 bases from V and 4 from J, leaving 7 bases between them. As DNA, the CDR3 is TGTGCCAGCACCTCGATCACCGGGGAGCTGTTTTTT. This encodes CASTSITGELFF.

Comments on this clonotype: A read error may be the cause here, since a much bigger clone is one base away. This chain joins TRBV25-1 and TRBJ2-1; a weak D match, TRBD1 (5 bases). The J call is in doubt because the DNA end fits TRBJ2-7 better. CDR1 is MGHDK and CDR2 is SYGVNS in the germline V gene. This CDR3 has 16 residues. DNA of the CDR3: TGTGCCAGCAGTGAGGATACAGGACGCGCCTACAATGAGCAGTACTTC. Translating it yields CASSEDTGRAYNEQYF.

The chain is built from TRBV6-5 and TRBJ2-5, with 8 positions matching TRBD1. The end of the DNA aligns better with TRBJ2-7, so the J call may be wrong. This CDR3 comprises 14 residues. Per germline, CDR1 MNHEY and CDR2 SVGAGI. The CDR3 reads CASSATGVWDEQYF. The CDR3 DNA follows: TGTGCCAGCAGCGCGACAGGGGTTTGGGACGAGCAGTACTTC.

As to this clonotype: A read error may be the cause here, since a much bigger clone is one base away. V is TRBV12-3 or TRBV12-4 and J is TRBJ2-1, with TRBD1 matching over 7 bases. The DNA end is a closer match to TRBJ2-7, so the J assignment may be wrong. The CDR3 covers 14 residues. The CDR3 DNA reads as TGTGCCAGCAGAATAGGGGGCGCGGTCAATGAGCAGTACTTC. This sequence encodes CASRIGGAVNEQYF.

This clonotype appeared once. The chain employs TRBV20-1 and TRBJ1-2; D is uncertain. Germline V gene data show CDR1 as DFQATT and CDR2 as SNEGSKA (reference sequence). V lost 1 base and J lost 7, with 16 bases in between. The CDR3 consists of 14 residues. For the CDR3, the DNA is TGCAGTGCTAGAGGTGTTGTAGGGTTTAGTGGCTACACCTTC. It encodes CSARGVVGFSGYTF.

The V call is TRBV4-2, the J call TRBJ2-3; TRBD2 agrees at 8 bases. The J segment lost 0 bases and the V segment lost 0 bases, leaving 14 bases of the junction unmatched. The CDR3 spans 20 residues. Germline loops: CDR1 LGHNA, CDR2 YNFKEQ. The CDR3 is CASSQDGRVAGTSSTDTQYF. As DNA, the CDR3 is TGTGCCAGCAGCCAAGATGGTCGGGTAGCGGGGACCTCTAGCACAGATACGCAGTATTTT.

This rearrangement joins TRBV14 to TRBJ2-7; 8 bases map to TRBD1. V was pared by 5 bases and J by 2 bases, with 11 bases of the junction left unmatched. Germline assignment: CDR1 SGHDN and CDR2 FVKESK. This CDR3 region has 16 residues. CDR3: CASSVSQGAYPYEQYF. In DNA form, the CDR3 reads TGTGCCAGCAGCGTAAGCCAGGGGGCCTACCCCTACGAGCAGTACTTC. The variable domain in full, with the rest retrieved from reference TRBV14 and TRBJ2-7, is EAGVTQFPSHSVIEKGQTVTLRCDPISGHDNLYWYRRVMGKEIKFLLHFVKESKQDESGMPNNRFLAERTGGTYSTLKVQPAELEDSGVYFCASSVSQGAYPYEQYFGPGTRLTVT.

V usage is TRBV12-3 or TRBV12-4 and J usage is TRBJ1-6; D perhaps matches TRBD1 (5 bases). The CDR3 contains 14 residues. Trimming stripped 1 base from V and 12 bases from J, with 13 bases between. The CDR3 loop is CASSLERGSGPLHF. CDR3 nucleotides: TGTGCCAGCAGTTTAGAAAGGGGAAGTGGACCCCTCCACTTT.

This clonotype has at least ten counts. V and J are TRBV20-1 and TRBJ2-1, with 9 bases fitting TRBD2. Germline CDR1 and CDR2: DFQATT and SNEGSKA (reference sequence). Germline trimming cut 2 bases from V and 3 bases from J; bases unmatched to any gene: 2. The CDR3 length is 14 residues. CDR3 amino acids: CSARLAGNYNEQFF. In DNA, the CDR3 is TGCAGTGCTAGACTAGCGGGGAACTACAATGAGCAGTTCTTC.